This T cell receptor (beta chain) was sequenced in a study of T cell changes during pregnancy in multiple sclerosis. The repertoire was sequenced with immunoSEQ multiplex PCR; TCRdb's copy has only in-frame clones and lacks some. The sample contains about 68,000 clones, around nine tenths of which appear only once. Trimming at V came to 10 bases and at J to 1 base, leaving 9 bases not matched to a gene. Germline CDR1 SNHLY, CDR2 FYNNEI. The CDR3 runs 15 residues. This TCR was recovered from a female donor with multiple sclerosis, enrolled in a pregnancy study. The sequencing used peripheral blood, collected in the third trimester of pregnancy. This chain joins TRBV2 and TRBJ2-1; 8 nucleotides match TRBD1. CDR3 residues: CATYRGAGSYNEQFF. For the CDR3, the DNA is TGTGCCACCTACAGGGGGGCTGGTTCCTACAATGAGCAGTTCTTC.